Sequencing of this T cell receptor (beta chain) was carried out in a study of a mutant IDH1 vaccine in newly diagnosed glioma (dated by TCRdb to about 2021). For the study in its entirety: Patients were given eight vaccinations, in weeks 1, 3, 5, 7, 11, 15, 19 and 23, which matched visits V03 through V10. Vaccination began 4-6 weeks after radiotherapy alone, or alongside temozolomide cycles in the chemotherapy-containing groups. The approximately 32 treated patients were 62.5% male and around 40% female, with a mean age of approximately 40 years. Before enrollment, most patients had been given radiochemotherapy with temozolomide as standard therapy, while the rest had received either radiotherapy alone or temozolomide alone. Peripheral blood samples were drawn at six visits, namely V03 (baseline), V05, V07, V10, V12 and V13. Longitudinal TCRB deep sequencing was performed for 20 to 30 treated patients wherever samples were available for exploratory analyses.

Relative to germline, V is 9 bases shorter and J is 2 bases shorter, with 17 bases between their ends. The CDR3, from cysteine to phenylalanine, totals 14 residues. Kept here is only the CDR3 DNA, which spans 42 bases and is read in frame from base 1. Per the germline V gene (reference sequence), MNHEY is the CDR1 and SMNVEV is the CDR2. In light of the paper, this sample's time point label describes: week 5, during vaccination. Every vaccine dose consisted of 300 ug of a 20-mer mutant IDH1 peptide in Montanide, administered subcutaneously together with topical imiquimod. Donors had newly diagnosed WHO grade 3 or 4 IDH1-mutant astrocytomas with loss of nuclear ATRX. The samples were drawn from NOA16, a multicentre, single-arm, open-label phase I trial in Germany that tested a mutant IDH1 peptide vaccine in humans for the first time. The DNeasy Blood and Tissue Kit was used to extract genomic DNA from EDTA blood for TCRB sequencing.

The library relied on the immunoSEQ multiplex PCR assay. Rearranged TCR beta chain sequences were amplified using the hsTCRB Kit according to the manufacturer's protocol. Sequencing of TCRB libraries was carried out on an Illumina MiSeq. Per the source publication's procedure: The kit vendor's proprietary platform handled demultiplexing, trimming and gene mapping. TCRdb took this table from immuneACCESS and kept in-frame rearrangements with V and J called. Such tables lack part of the clones; where checked against another copy, unresolved V genes explain under half of the gap, and the rest is unexplained. V and J calls and clone size are as listed in that table; D and trimming were resolved from the DNA. This sample lists around 42,000 clones; around 85% were detected once. The top ten hold around 1.5% of the sample. General conclusions and limits of the study: According to the authors, sample limitations meant that analyses of patient blood samples could not be reproduced. Across multiple MHC alleles, vaccine-induced immune responses were seen in approximately 93% of patients. PBMC samples for TCRB deep sequencing were selected based on availability. Changes in the top peripheral T cell clonotypes picked up by TCRB sequencing did not appear to be linked to pseudoprogression.

Of note for this clone: The antigen this receptor binds is unknown. No qualities accompany the bases; no much larger clone lies one base away.

The V and J genes are TRBV27 and TRBJ2-7; TRBD2 is possibly the D segment (6 matching bases). Sequenced here: PBMCs, sampled from a glioma patient whose treatment included an IDH1 peptide vaccine. The sequence was collected from a man aged 35 to 55 with glioma. The CDR3 protein: CASFQKRAPYEQYF. In nucleotide form, the sequence is TGTGCCAGTTTTCAAAAGCGGGCCCCCTACGAGCAGTACTTC.